These 2 T cell receptor beta chains share one sample of origin, sequenced in a study of identical twins. Via MiXCR, TCRdb re-called the 5' RACE reads, giving one row per CDR3 protein. Among about 160,000 distinct CDR3 sequences, roughly 3.5% were seen once, and the ten largest hold 7% to 10%. Sequenced material: memory T cells sorted from blood. These receptors all come from a man between 18 and 29 years old in good health.

This clonotype was recorded many times. This sequence joins TRBV7-6 and TRBJ2-5; D possibly corresponds to TRBD1 (6 bases). Germline CDR1 reads SGHVS; CDR2 reads FNYEAQ. This CDR3 has 15 residues. With 5 bases removed from V and 1 base from J, the gap between germline ends came to 14 bases. The CDR3 region has the DNA TGTGCCAGCAGCAACCGAGACAGGAGCCAAGAGACCCAGTACTTC. Protein product: CASSNRDRSQETQYF.

V usage is TRBV4-2 and J usage is TRBJ1-5, with D possibly matching TRBD1 (6 bases). The V end lost 5 bases, the J end lost 1 base, and 15 bases lay between the germline ends. The germline CDR1 and CDR2 sequences are LGHNA and YNFKEQ. CDR3 length: 16 residues. CDR3 loop: CASSSSTGGSNQPQHF. The CDR3 DNA reads TGTGCCAGCAGCTCAAGTACCGGGGGCAGCAATCAGCCCCAGCATTTT.